Presented here are 21 T cell receptor beta chains from one specimen sequenced in a study of beta chain features in type 1 diabetes. Overall study findings and caveats: When Type 1 diabetes patients were examined, their TCRB CDR3s proved moderately but significantly shorter in all four CD4+ subsets.

No cognate antigen is known for these TCRs. Since all of the isolated RNA was reverse transcribed, expressed TCRB transcripts were what got sequenced. Clones were sequenced by immunoSEQ multiplex PCR, and TCRdb holds only the in-frame ones, with some missing. Of hundreds of thousands of clones listed, roughly 12% are singletons. Sequencing used naive CD4+ T cells from blood. Every receptor here comes from a man aged 18-30 years with type 1 diabetes.

Only one count was recorded for this clone. Just one base apart from a much larger clone, this may be a read error. The chain is built from TRBV6-1 and TRBJ2-7, with no clear D. The CDR3 sequence is 10 residues long. V was shortened by 4 bases and J by 3 bases, with 1 base between the two germline ends. Germline V gene data show CDR1 as MNHNS and CDR2 as SASEGT. The CDR3 loop reads CASSVYEQYF. The DNA for the CDR3 is TGTGCCAGCAGTGTCTACGAGCAGTACTTC.

This clone was seen a few times. The genes are TRBV7-9 and TRBJ2-7; TRBD1 matches at 10 bases. This CDR3 comprises 14 residues. Germline V gene lookup returns CDR1 SEHNR and CDR2 FQNEAQ (reference sequence). J was trimmed by 6 bases and V by 3 bases; bases with no gene match: 5. CDR3 coding DNA: TGTGCCAGCAGCTTTCGACAGGGGGCGGCCGAGCAGTACTTC. This translates into CASSFRQGAAEQYF.

V and J are TRBV9 and TRBJ1-2; D is ambiguous. V lost 6 bases, J lost 3 bases, and 9 bases lay in between. Germline CDR1 is SGDLS and CDR2 is YYNGEE. The CDR3 sequence is 12 residues long. Here the CDR3 DNA reads TGTGCCAGCATAAAAGGTCACTATGGCTACACCTTC. Its protein is CASIKGHYGYTF.

This clone was counted between two and nine times. The chain links TRBV30 to TRBJ2-3; D is perhaps TRBD2 (7 bases). This CDR3 comprises 15 residues. Deletions cut 4 bases from V and 5 bases from J, with 19 bases between. Per germline, CDR1 GTSNPN and CDR2 SVGIG (reference sequence). This chain's CDR3 is CAWTRGGVGGDTQYF. For the CDR3, the DNA is TGTGCCTGGACCAGGGGAGGGGTCGGAGGAGATACGCAGTATTTT.

This clone turned up a few times. The rearrangement links TRBV6-6 to TRBJ2-3; D may correspond to TRBD1 or TRBD2 (6 bases each). This CDR3 comprises 16 residues. Deletions cut 7 bases from V and 5 bases from J, with 22 bases between. Germline V gene lookup returns CDR1 MNHNY and CDR2 SVGAGI (reference sequence). The CDR3 region has the DNA TGTGCCAGCACTAGCTATCTGGGGGGCCTTAGAGATACGCAGTATTTT. This codes for CASTSYLGGLRDTQYF.

This clone has only a few counts. As DNA, the CDR3 is TGCGCCAGCAGAGAGCATAGCAATCAGCCCCAGCATTTT. It is translated as CASREHSNQPQHF. The J gene is TRBJ1-5, the V gene TRBV5-1; D gene uncertain. Germline V gene lookup returns CDR1 SGHRS and CDR2 YFSETQ. The CDR3 runs 13 residues. V lost 5 bases and J 0 bases, leaving 6 bases between the germline ends.

For this clone: This sample also contains other DNA sequences that code for the same CDR3. V is TRBV18 and J is TRBJ2-7, with D unresolved. The V and J ends lost 0 bases and 2 bases respectively, with 5 bases between them. Germline assignment: CDR1 KGHSH and CDR2 LQKENI. The CDR3 covers 13 residues. CDR3 in amino acids: CASSPPGAYEQYF. The CDR3, as DNA: TGTGCCAGCTCACCACCGGGCGCCTACGAGCAGTACTTC.

This rearrangement joins TRBV20-1 to TRBJ2-3; D call uncertain. Trimming stripped 7 bases from V and 9 bases from J, with 11 bases between. The CDR3 runs 10 residues. Germline CDR1 is DFQATT and CDR2 is SNEGSKA (reference sequence). CDR3 amino acids: CSVTRATQYF. As DNA, the CDR3 is TGCAGTGTCACTCGGGCCACGCAGTATTTT.

This clone was picked up a small number of times. A much larger clone lies one base from this, so it may be a read error. The V gene is TRBV6-1, the J gene TRBJ2-5; D gene unclear. CDR1 is MNHNS and CDR2 is SASEGT in the germline V gene. V was pared by 4 bases and J by 4 bases, with 1 base between. The CDR3 covers 10 residues. CDR3 residues: CASSGETQYF. As DNA, the CDR3 is TGTGCCAGCAGTGGAGAGACCCAGTACTTC.

Only a few counts were recorded for this clone. In this CDR3 the conserved last residue, phenylalanine or tryptophan, is missing, so a read error is likely. No DNA is shown, since the ends of the CDR3 on it are uncertain; the CDR3 is the one TCRdb lists. V gene TRBV6-6 combines with J gene TRBJ1-2; TRBD1 is taken as the D call from the table, unchecked against the DNA. Germline V CDR1 and CDR2: MNHNY, SVGAGI (reference sequence). The CDR3 region is 13 residues in length, termini included. The CDR3 sequence is CASSSRGTPDQAL.

V gene TRBV9 combines with J gene TRBJ1-1; D gene uncertain. The V end was cut by 0 bases, the J end by 10 bases, with 13 bases between. Per the germline V gene, CDR1 is SGDLS and CDR2 is YYNGEE. CDR3 size: 13 residues. The CDR3 sequence: CASSVVTSFAAFF. CDR3 DNA: TGTGCCAGCAGCGTAGTAACTTCTTTTGCAGCTTTCTTT.

The V and J genes are TRBV7-8 and TRBJ2-3; 7 bases fit TRBD2. The V segment lost 5 bases and the J segment 0 bases; nucleotides outside the gene matches: 5. There are 15 residues in the CDR3. Germline CDR1 is SGHVS and CDR2 is FQNEAQ. The CDR3 nucleotides read TGTGCCAGCAGCCAATCTAGCGGTAGCACAGATACGCAGTATTTT. Protein: CASSQSSGSTDTQYF.

In its sample, this clone was seen a few times. V gene TRBV5-4 combines with J gene TRBJ2-1, with 8 bases matching TRBD2. The CDR3 sequence is 15 residues long. With 3 bases clipped from V and 7 bases from J, the junction kept 9 bases outside the gene matches. CDR1 and CDR2 (germline): SGHNT, YYREEE (reference sequence). The CDR3 sequence: CASSWTGLAGNEQFF. DNA for the CDR3: TGTGCCAGCAGCTGGACGGGGTTAGCGGGAAATGAGCAGTTCTTC.

This clone has just a few counts. The chain combines TRBV19 with TRBJ1-1; 9 nucleotides align to TRBD1. V lost 4 bases and J lost 4; bases outside the gene matches: 7. CDR1 is LNHDA, CDR2 SQIVND, per germline (reference sequence). The CDR3 spans 15 residues. The CDR3 nucleotides read TGTGCCAGTAGTAGGACCCCGGACAGGGGCACTGAAGCTTTCTTT. Its protein is CASSRTPDRGTEAFF. The whole variable domain, remainder taken from reference TRBV19 and TRBJ1-1, is DGGITQSPKYLFRKEGQNVTLSCEQNLNHDAMYWYRQDPGQGLRLIYYSQIVNDFQKGDIAEGYSVSREKKESFPLTVTSAQKNPTAFYLCASSRTPDRGTEAFFGQGTRLTVV.

This clone was seen more than once but under ten times. The chain employs TRBV30 and TRBJ2-5; D remains ambiguous. The CDR3 has 14 amino acids. Germline loops: CDR1 GTSNPN, CDR2 SVGIG (reference sequence). V was pared by 1 base and J by 1 base, with 10 bases between. The CDR3 is CAWSEARVQETQYF. CDR3 DNA sequence: TGTGCCTGGAGTGAGGCTCGGGTCCAAGAGACCCAGTACTTC.

This chain uses TRBV9 with TRBJ2-3; 11 bases fit TRBD2. Germline V lookup: CDR1 SGDLS, CDR2 YYNGEE. The CDR3 has 18 amino acids. V lost 0 bases to trimming and J lost 2 bases; unmatched junction nucleotides: 8. The CDR3 spells CASSVALAGLAVTDTQYF. CDR3 DNA: TGTGCCAGCAGCGTAGCCCTAGCGGGACTAGCGGTCACAGATACGCAGTATTTT.

The V gene is TRBV6-1, the J gene TRBJ1-1; a possible D gene is TRBD1 (6 bases). The CDR3 extends over 14 amino acids. Germline V CDR1 and CDR2: MNHNS, SASEGT. The germline V and J ends were trimmed by 6 bases and 9 bases, with 20 bases remaining between them. The CDR3 is CASRAPGTRGKAFF. The CDR3 DNA is TGTGCCAGCAGAGCCCCCGGGACAAGAGGTAAAGCTTTCTTT.

V is TRBV5-6 and J is TRBJ1-5; possibly TRBD1 for D (5 bases). CDR3 length: 13 amino acids. The ends were cut back, 0 bases at V and 6 bases at J, with 7 bases in the middle. The germline CDR1 and CDR2 sequences are SGHDT and YYEEEE. The DNA of the CDR3 is TGTGCCAGCAGCTTGGGGGGGACTCAGCCCCAGCATTTT. It yields the protein CASSLGGTQPQHF.

This clone was detected only a few times. The V call is TRBV28, the J call TRBJ1-6, with D unclear. The V end was cut by 5 bases, the J end by 7 bases, with 12 bases between. The CDR3 has 14 residues. Germline assignment: CDR1 MDHEN and CDR2 SYDVKM. For the CDR3, the DNA is TGTGCCAGCAGTCACCGGGATAGGAATTCACCCCTCCACTTT. Protein sequence: CASSHRDRNSPLHF.

The chain has TRBV13 and TRBJ1-1; the D gene is possibly TRBD1 (5 bases). Germline V gene sequence: CDR1 PRHDT, CDR2 FYEKMQ (reference sequence). V gave up 5 bases and J gave up 5 bases, with 18 bases separating them. The CDR3 is made up of 15 amino acids. DNA of the CDR3: TGTGCCAGCAGCCTAGTCGCGAGGGGCATGACTGAAGCTTTCTTT. Protein: CASSLVARGMTEAFF. The full variable domain, with the rest looked up from reference TRBV13 and TRBJ1-1, is AAGVIQSPRHLIKEKRETATLKCYPIPRHDTVYWYQQGPGQDPQFLISFYEKMQSDKGSIPDRFSAQQFSDYHSELNMSSLELGDSALYFCASSLVARGMTEAFFGQGTRLTVV.

A few counts support this clone. The chain couples TRBV14 to TRBJ1-2; the D is unclear. The CDR3 extends over 13 amino acids. Looked up from germline, CDR1 is SGHDN and CDR2 is FVKESK. V was cut by 8 bases and J by 5 bases, with 15 bases left in between. The CDR3 DNA is TGTGCCAGCGGCGAAGGGTCCCCGTATGGCTACACCTTC. Translated: CASGEGSPYGYTF.